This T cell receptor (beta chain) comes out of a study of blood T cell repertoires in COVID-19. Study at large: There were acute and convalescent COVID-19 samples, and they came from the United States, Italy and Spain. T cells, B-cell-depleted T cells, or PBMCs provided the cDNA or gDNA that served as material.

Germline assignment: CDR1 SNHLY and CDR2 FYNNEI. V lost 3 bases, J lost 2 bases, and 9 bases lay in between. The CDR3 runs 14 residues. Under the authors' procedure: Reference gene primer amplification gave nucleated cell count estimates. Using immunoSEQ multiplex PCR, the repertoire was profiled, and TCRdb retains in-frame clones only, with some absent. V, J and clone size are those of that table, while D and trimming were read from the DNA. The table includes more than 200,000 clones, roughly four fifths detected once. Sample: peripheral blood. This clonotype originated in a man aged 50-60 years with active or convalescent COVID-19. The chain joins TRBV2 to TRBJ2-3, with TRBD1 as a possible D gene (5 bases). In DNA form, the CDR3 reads TGTGCCAGCAGTGATGACAGCCTCACAGATACGCAGTATTTT. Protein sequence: CASSDDSLTDTQYF.